The TCR beta chain described here comes from a study of blood T cells in healthy people across ages. Alongside a J-beta primer mix, a sample-barcoded 5' primer served in a second PCR lasting roughly 6 to 12 cycles. TCRdb reprocessed the 5' RACE reads via MiXCR and lists one record per CDR3 protein. The table includes 780,000 or so distinct CDR3 sequences, just under 25% detected once. The CDR3 extends over 13 amino acids. V lost 6 bases to trimming and J lost 4 bases, with 12 bases between them. CDR1 and CDR2 from the germline V gene are SGHDN and FVKESK. These data were likewise used in another study, on T cells of mothers and their children.

The sequence derives from a boy younger than 18 in good health. The chain joins TRBV14 to TRBJ2-5; D might be TRBD1 or TRBD2, each matching 6 bases. Sequenced: blood. The CDR3 sequence: CASRKGGGETQYF. The CDR3 bases are TGTGCCAGCAGAAAAGGAGGGGGAGAGACCCAGTACTTC.